This entry concerns a single T cell receptor beta chain. These data are taken from a study of blood T cell repertoires in COVID-19. Germline V gene data show CDR1 as MNHGY and CDR2 as SVAAGI. The CDR3 loop spans 15 amino acids. V was cut by 4 bases and J by 3 bases, with 13 bases left in between. In the original analysis: Reference gene primer amplification gave estimated nucleated cell counts. Clones were sequenced by immunoSEQ multiplex PCR, and TCRdb holds only the in-frame ones, with some missing. The V and J calls and clone size come from that table; D and trimming were worked out from the DNA. The sample has around 320,000 clones; 85% to 95% are singletons.

Material: PBMCs or T cells enriched from blood (not recorded which). This sequence was found in a woman aged 25 to 39 who had been exposed to COVID-19. This sequence joins TRBV6-9 and TRBJ1-5, with D possibly being TRBD1 (5 bases). The CDR3 DNA reads TGTGCCAGCAGTTCCTCCGGGACTTACAATCAGCCCCAGCATTTT. As protein: CASSSSGTYNQPQHF.